The 28 T cell receptor beta chains below all came from one sample that was sequenced in a study of Tregs in tolerant kidney transplant recipients. Assay used: immunoSEQ multiplex PCR; TCRdb lists only in-frame clones, some missing. The sample shows about 87,000 clones, approximately 93% of them seen only once. Source: CD4+ T cells from blood, taken before the transplant. The receptors come from a human donor who received a combined kidney and bone marrow transplant.

This rearrangement joins TRBV2 to TRBJ2-3, with 14 bases identical to TRBD2. V gave up 8 bases and J gave up 8 bases; unmatched junction bases: 9. CDR3 length equals 15 residues. Germline-derived CDR1 and CDR2 are SNHLY and FYNNEI. CDR3: CASRGLAGGGGTQYF. CDR3 nucleotides: TGTGCCAGCCGAGGACTAGCGGGGGGAGGGGGTACGCAGTATTTT.

The gene calls are TRBV29-1 and TRBJ2-3; 10 bases are a match to TRBD2. The germline V gene has CDR1 SQVTM and CDR2 ANQGSEA. Trimming at V came to 3 bases and at J to 4 bases, leaving 13 bases not matched to a gene. CDR3 length: 17 residues. The CDR3 protein is CSVEEIAGGLTPDTQYF. DNA for the CDR3: TGCAGCGTTGAGGAAATAGCGGGAGGTCTTACCCCAGATACGCAGTATTTT.

Only one count was recorded for this clone. The rearrangement joins TRBV5-1 to TRBJ1-6; D may be TRBD1 (5 bases). Germline V gives CDR1 SGHRS, CDR2 YFSETQ. V was clipped by 0 bases and J by 9 bases, with 13 bases between them. The CDR3 is made up of 15 amino acids. This CDR3 is CASSLAGGEGSPLHF. The CDR3 DNA reads as TGCGCCAGCAGCTTGGCCGGGGGGGAGGGTTCACCCCTCCACTTT.

This clone was seen just once. The gene calls are TRBV5-1 and TRBJ2-7; 7 nucleotides agree with TRBD1. The V gene end was trimmed by 4 bases and the J gene end by 2 bases; junction bases not matched to a gene: 6. Germline values: CDR1 SGHRS, CDR2 YFSETQ. The CDR3 is 14 amino acids. CDR3 in DNA: TGCGCCAGCAGCCGCGGACAGGAAACCTACGAGCAGTACTTC. Residues: CASSRGQETYEQYF.

This clone was picked up one time. The chain employs TRBV5-1 and TRBJ2-1; 10 bases align to TRBD1. This CDR3 region has 15 residues. Germline V gene sequence: CDR1 SGHRS, CDR2 YFSETQ. J gave up 2 bases and V 3 bases, and 2 bases lay outside the gene matches. The CDR3 DNA is TGCGCCAGCAGCTCTGGACAGGGGGCCTACAATGAGCAGTTCTTC. It encodes CASSSGQGAYNEQFF.

This clone was observed a few times. This chain uses TRBV27 with TRBJ1-2; 9 bases match TRBD1. With V trimmed by 6 bases and J by 4 bases, 6 bases remained unmatched. The CDR3 runs to 14 residues. CDR1 and CDR2 (germline): MNHEY, SMNVEV (reference sequence). CDR3 amino acids: CASSTGGIPYGYTF. The CDR3 DNA follows: TGTGCCAGCAGCACAGGGGGCATCCCCTATGGCTACACCTTC.

CDR3: CASSIPSWSNEKLFF. The CDR3 DNA follows: TGTGCCAGCAGCATCCCCTCTTGGAGTAATGAAAAACTGTTTTTT. V usage is TRBV7-2 and J usage is TRBJ1-4; unclear D gene. Germline V gene sequence: CDR1 SGHTA, CDR2 FQGNSA. V was trimmed by 5 bases and J by 4 bases, leaving 14 bases between them. The CDR3 sequence is 15 residues long.

The rearrangement uses TRBV7-2 and TRBJ1-3; 7 bases are shared with TRBD1. J was trimmed by 0 bases and V by 6 bases; bases with no gene match: 2. The V gene's germline CDR1 is SGHTA and CDR2 FQGNSA. The CDR3 has 14 residues. As DNA, the CDR3 is TGTGCCAGCAGTCGGGACAGCTCTGGAAACACCATATATTTT. Protein sequence: CASSRDSSGNTIYF.

This rearrangement joins TRBV19 to TRBJ1-1; 8 nucleotides line up with TRBD1. Germline CDR1 reads LNHDA; CDR2 reads SQIVND (reference sequence). The CDR3 has 16 residues. V was pared by 3 bases and J by 4 bases, with 10 bases of the junction left unmatched. The CDR3 loop is CASSMGRGPGATEAFF. Here the CDR3 DNA reads TGTGCCAGTAGTATGGGCAGGGGGCCGGGGGCCACTGAAGCTTTCTTT.

J is TRBJ2-3 and V is TRBV7-2; a weak D match, TRBD1 (6 bases). Trimming stripped 6 bases from V and 4 bases from J, with 11 bases between. In germline, CDR1 is SGHTA, CDR2 FQGNSA. The CDR3 spans 13 residues. The CDR3 is CASSTGRPDTQYF. CDR3 sequence (DNA): TGTGCCAGCAGTACAGGGCGACCAGATACGCAGTATTTT.

The chain has TRBV5-1 and TRBJ2-5; 8 bases line up with TRBD2. CDR3 length: 14 amino acids. The V gene's germline CDR1 is SGHRS and CDR2 YFSETQ. Unmatched junction bases numbered 4, after V lost 5 bases and J lost 1 base. The CDR3 nucleotides are TGCGCCAGCAGTAAGACTAGCGCCCAAGAGACCCAGTACTTC. This sequence encodes CASSKTSAQETQYF.

The J gene is TRBJ2-1, the V gene TRBV12-5, with 13 bases fitting TRBD2. After removal of 1 base from V and 3 bases from J, the junction contained 18 bases not matched to a gene. Germline values: CDR1 LGHNT, CDR2 FRNRAP. CDR3 length equals 22 residues. The CDR3 DNA reads as TGTGCTAGTGGTTTGGCCGGGACTAGCGGGACCGGACCCGAAGTTTTCTACAATGAGCAGTTCTTC. This sequence encodes CASGLAGTSGTGPEVFYNEQFF.

The genes are TRBV30 and TRBJ1-6; no definite D call. Trimming shortened V by 4 bases and J by 7 bases, and 8 bases separated the two germline ends. Germline CDR1 GTSNPN, CDR2 SVGIG (reference sequence). The CDR3 contains 12 residues. CDR3 sequence (DNA): TGTGCCTGGACCCGGGAAAATTCACCCCTCCACTTT. Residues: CAWTRENSPLHF.

The rearrangement joins TRBV9 to TRBJ2-3; TRBD1 aligns across 9 bases. With V trimmed by 4 bases and J by 6 bases, 12 bases remained unmatched. The CDR3 spans 16 residues. CDR1 and CDR2 from the germline V gene are SGDLS and YYNGEE. This CDR3 is CASSTRWTGVADTQYF. The CDR3 DNA reads TGTGCCAGCAGCACACGATGGACAGGGGTAGCCGATACGCAGTATTTT. Full variable domain (remainder filled in from reference TRBV9 and TRBJ2-3): DSGVTQTPKHLITATGQRVTLRCSPRSGDLSVYWYQQSLDQGLQFLIQYYNGEERAKGNILERFSAQQFPDLHSELNLSSLELGDSALYFCASSTRWTGVADTQYFGPGTRLTVL.

The chain carries TRBV6-4 and TRBJ1-1, with D maybe TRBD1 (5 bases). Trimming took 3 bases from V and 0 from J, leaving 8 bases between them. The CDR3 is 14 amino acids. Germline V gene data show CDR1 as MRHNA and CDR2 as SNTAGT. The CDR3 spells CASSEQVMNTEAFF. DNA of the CDR3: TGTGCCAGCAGTGAACAGGTCATGAACACTGAAGCTTTCTTT.

The chain carries TRBV7-9 and TRBJ1-2; TRBD1 might be the D (5 bases). The CDR3 runs 15 residues. Trimming stripped 4 bases from V and 7 bases from J, with 19 bases between. Germline V gene sequence: CDR1 SEHNR, CDR2 FQNEAQ (reference sequence). The CDR3 loop is CASSSSAQGLRGYTF. The CDR3 DNA reads as TGTGCCAGCAGCTCGTCAGCGCAGGGTTTACGTGGCTACACCTTC.

The count of this clone is one. The CDR3 sequence is CSVEGTSGKYNEQFF. DNA of the CDR3: TGCAGCGTTGAAGGGACTAGCGGGAAATACAATGAGCAGTTCTTC. The chain carries TRBV29-1 and TRBJ2-1; TRBD2 matches 12 bases. The junction had 2 bases not matched to a gene; V was cut back by 1 base and J by 4 bases. Germline V CDR1 and CDR2: SQVTM, ANQGSEA. The CDR3 loop spans 15 amino acids.

The chain combines TRBV11-3 with TRBJ1-5; D is ambiguous. The V gene lost 2 bases and the J gene lost 3 bases, with 5 bases spanning the gap. This CDR3 is built from 13 residues. Germline V gene sequence: CDR1 SGHNT, CDR2 YENEEA. The CDR3 here is CASSLTTNQPQHF. CDR3 coding DNA: TGTGCCAGCAGCTTAACTACCAATCAGCCCCAGCATTTT.

This chain links TRBV6-1 with TRBJ1-1, with a possible D match to TRBD1 (5 bases). The germline V and J ends were trimmed by 3 bases and 4 bases, with 15 bases remaining between them. The CDR3 spans 15 residues. Looked up from germline, CDR1 is MNHNS and CDR2 is SASEGT. Here the CDR3 reads CASSDLFWGVTEAFF. CDR3 coding DNA: TGTGCCAGCAGTGATCTTTTTTGGGGGGTCACTGAAGCTTTCTTT.

The V and J genes are TRBV7-9 and TRBJ2-7; D is possibly TRBD2 (5 bases). This CDR3 is 10 amino acids long. The V end lost 5 bases, the J end lost 6 bases, and 5 bases lay between the germline ends. Germline V gives CDR1 SEHNR, CDR2 FQNEAQ (reference sequence). Here the CDR3 DNA reads TGTGCCAGCAGCGGAGGCGAGCAGTACTTC. Its protein is CASSGGEQYF.

The chain joins TRBV2 to TRBJ2-3; D is possibly TRBD2 (6 bases). This CDR3 comprises 15 residues. Per the germline V gene, CDR1 is SNHLY and CDR2 is FYNNEI. V was clipped by 9 bases and J by 5 bases, with 21 bases between them. As DNA, the CDR3 is TGTGCCAGGATGGGGCGGGAAGGCGCGGGAGATACGCAGTATTTT. It encodes CARMGREGAGDTQYF.

This rearrangement joins TRBV28 to TRBJ2-5; 11 bases agree with TRBD1. The DNA end favors TRBJ2-7, so the J call may be wrong. Germline values: CDR1 MDHEN, CDR2 SYDVKM. This CDR3 has 16 residues. The DNA for the CDR3 is TGTGCCAGCAGCAGGACAGGGGGCTCTTTGAGCTACGAGCAGTACTTC. This codes for CASSRTGGSLSYEQYF.

This rearrangement joins TRBV6-1 to TRBJ1-2; possible D gene TRBD1, 6 bases. This CDR3 region has 15 residues. The V and J ends lost 0 bases and 8 bases respectively, with 16 bases between them. CDR1 is MNHNS and CDR2 is SASEGT in the germline V gene. The CDR3 region has the DNA TGTGCCAGCAGTGAAGCGCCTAACAGGGTGCGGGGCTACACCTTC. This sequence encodes CASSEAPNRVRGYTF.

This rearrangement joins TRBV5-1 to TRBJ2-3; TRBD1 matches at 9 bases. The CDR3 spans 17 residues. Losses at the gene ends were 3 bases for V and 5 bases for J; bases not matched to a gene: 13. CDR1 and CDR2 from the germline V gene are SGHRS and YFSETQ. The CDR3, as DNA: TGCGCCAGCAGCTCGTCCCGGGACAGGGTAGTAGAAGATACGCAGTATTTT. Residues: CASSSSRDRVVEDTQYF.

About this clone itself: A read error may produce the germline difference seen at one junction end. The chain employs TRBV29-1 and TRBJ2-1; 7 positions agree with TRBD2. CDR3 size: 14 residues. Germline lookup yields CDR1 SQVTM and CDR2 ANQGSEA. The CDR3 loop is CSGLRGPSYNEQFF. In DNA, the CDR3 is TGTAGCGGGCTACGCGGTCCCTCCTACAATGAGCAGTTCTTC.

V and J are TRBV7-3 and TRBJ2-3, with TRBD1 identical over 7 bases. Germline CDR1 is SGHTA and CDR2 is FQGTGA. V gave up 5 bases and J gave up 5 bases; unmatched junction bases: 4. The CDR3 length is 13 residues. The DNA of the CDR3 is TGTGCCAGCAGCCTAAACAGGGGAGATACGCAGTATTTT. Amino acids: CASSLNRGDTQYF.

This clone was observed a single time. This chain uses TRBV7-9 with TRBJ2-3; 10 bases line up with TRBD2. Germline V gene lookup returns CDR1 SEHNR and CDR2 FQNEAQ (reference sequence). V shed 3 bases and J 2 bases; nucleotides not matched to a gene: 11. This CDR3 spans 18 amino acids. For the CDR3, the DNA is TGTGCCAGCAGCTTCTCGGATGGAACTAGCGGGATCACAGATACGCAGTATTTT. It translates to CASSFSDGTSGITDTQYF.

CDR3 sequence (DNA): TGTGCAAGTCGCCCCAGGTGGGGGGGCCCAATGCAGTTTTCCTACGAGCAGTACTTC. Its protein is CASRPRWGGPMQFSYEQYF. The J gene is TRBJ2-7, the V gene TRBV12-2; the D call of TRBD2 is as the table states it, not checked on the DNA. TRBV12-2 is recorded as a pseudogene. The CDR3 sequence is 19 residues long.